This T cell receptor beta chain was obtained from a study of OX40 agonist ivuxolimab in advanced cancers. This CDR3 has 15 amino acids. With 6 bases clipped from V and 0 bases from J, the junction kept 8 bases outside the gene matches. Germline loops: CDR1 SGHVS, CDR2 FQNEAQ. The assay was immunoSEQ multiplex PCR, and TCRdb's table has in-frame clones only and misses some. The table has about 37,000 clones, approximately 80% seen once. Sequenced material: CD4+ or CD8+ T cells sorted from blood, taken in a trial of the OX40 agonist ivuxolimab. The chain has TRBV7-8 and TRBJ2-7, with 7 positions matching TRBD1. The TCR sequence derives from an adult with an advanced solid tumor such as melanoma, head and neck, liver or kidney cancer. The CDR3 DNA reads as TGTGCCAGCAGATTTAAACAGGGGATCTCCTACGAGCAGTACTTC. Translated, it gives CASRFKQGISYEQYF.